The clone carrying this T cell receptor beta chain occurred once. The antigen is unknown. The table came from immunoSEQ multiplex PCR; TCRdb's copy has only in-frame clones and leaves some out. The sample has over 100,000 clones; roughly 75% are singletons. These data belong to a study of Ad26.COV2.S vaccination and SARS-CoV-2 variants. Study results and caveats: From the TCR breadth and depth analyses, total T cell responses may have been underestimated. Breadth of non-spike TCRs did not differ between vaccinees and placebo recipients. Spike-specific CD8+ and CD4+ T cell responses reportedly showed substantial breadth after vaccination. Vaccine recipients surpassed placebo recipients in spike-specific TCR breadth.

The clonotype comes from a human donor who had recovered from COVID-19. The specimen was peripheral blood, collected after recovery from COVID-19.

CDR3 coding DNA: TGCGCCAGCAGCCAAGTCGAGGGGTCCTATGGCTACACCTTC. It is translated as CASSQVEGSYGYTF. V is TRBV4-1 and J is TRBJ1-2, with D possibly matching TRBD1 (5 bases). V was cut by 1 base and J by 4 bases, with 10 bases left in between. The germline V gene has CDR1 MGHRA and CDR2 YSYEKL. The CDR3 totals 14 residues.